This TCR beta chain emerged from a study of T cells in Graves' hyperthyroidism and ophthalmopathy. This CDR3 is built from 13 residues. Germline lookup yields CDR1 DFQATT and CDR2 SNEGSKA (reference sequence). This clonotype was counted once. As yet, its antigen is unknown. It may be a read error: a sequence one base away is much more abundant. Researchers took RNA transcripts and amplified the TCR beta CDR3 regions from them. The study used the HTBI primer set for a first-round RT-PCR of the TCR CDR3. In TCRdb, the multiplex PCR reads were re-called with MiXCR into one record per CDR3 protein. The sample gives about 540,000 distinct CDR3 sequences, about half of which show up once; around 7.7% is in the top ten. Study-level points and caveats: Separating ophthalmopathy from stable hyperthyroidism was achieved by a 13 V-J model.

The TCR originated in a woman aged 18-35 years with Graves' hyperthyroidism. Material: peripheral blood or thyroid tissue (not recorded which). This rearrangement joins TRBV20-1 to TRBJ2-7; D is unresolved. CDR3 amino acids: CSARFSFSYEQHF. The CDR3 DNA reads TGCAGTGCTAGATTCTCATTCTCCTACGAGCAGCACTTC.